A single sample gave rise to the 22 T cell receptor beta chains below, sequenced in a study of blood T cell repertoires in COVID-19. TCRdb's copy holds only in-frame clones and misses some; the assay was immunoSEQ multiplex PCR. The table lists about 360,000 clones, around 87% of them singletons. Sequenced sample: PBMCs or T cells enriched from blood (not recorded which). Receptors were obtained from a man aged 25 to 40 who had recovered from COVID-19.

The chain uses TRBV7-9 and TRBJ2-7; 11 nucleotides match TRBD1. The ends lost 2 bases at V and 4 bases at J; junction bases unmatched: 4. Germline V gene data show CDR1 as SEHNR and CDR2 as FQNEAQ (reference sequence). The CDR3 spans 15 residues. The CDR3 DNA sequence: TGTGCCAGCAGCTTACGGACAGGGGGCAATTACGAGCAGTACTTC. It is translated as CASSLRTGGNYEQYF.

The gene calls are TRBV24-1 and TRBJ2-1; TRBD1 aligns across 8 bases. There are 15 residues in the CDR3. With V trimmed by 3 bases and J by 10 bases, 10 bases remained unmatched. Germline lookup yields CDR1 KGHDR and CDR2 SFDVKD. The DNA of the CDR3 is TGTGCCACCAGTGATGCAAGGACAGGGTCGGGGGAGCAGTTCTTC. Translation: CATSDARTGSGEQFF.

The V call is TRBV27, the J call TRBJ2-7; 9 positions match TRBD1. CDR3 length equals 14 residues. V gave up 6 bases and J gave up 2 bases; unmatched junction bases: 5. CDR1 and CDR2 from the germline V gene are MNHEY and SMNVEV (reference sequence). The CDR3 is CASRSGTGPYEQYF. CDR3 coding DNA: TGTGCCAGCAGATCCGGGACAGGGCCCTACGAGCAGTACTTC.

This clone turned up a few times. This chain connects TRBV3-1 (or the pseudogene TRBV3-2) to TRBJ1-1, with 9 bases matching TRBD1. The ends lost 3 bases at V and 3 bases at J; junction bases unmatched: 17. Germline values: CDR1 LGHDT, CDR2 YNNKEL (reference sequence). CDR3 length: 19 amino acids. The CDR3 spells CASSQSSYWDRVTDTEAFF. In DNA form, the CDR3 reads TGTGCCAGCAGCCAGTCTAGTTATTGGGACAGGGTGACGGACACTGAAGCTTTCTTT.

This clone was seen only once. The CDR3 reads CASTPGGTHLNYGYTF. The CDR3 bases are TGCGCCAGCACCCCCGGGGGGACCCACCTTAACTATGGCTACACCTTC. The V call is TRBV5-1, the J call TRBJ1-2; D perhaps matches TRBD1 (5 bases). The CDR3 extends over 16 amino acids. Trimming took 6 bases from V and 1 from J, leaving 19 bases between them. The germline gives CDR1 SGHRS, CDR2 YFSETQ.

This clone was seen a single time. The rearrangement uses TRBV25-1 and TRBJ1-2; no definite D call. The V gene lost 3 bases and the J gene lost 7 bases, with 18 bases spanning the gap. CDR1 is MGHDK and CDR2 is SYGVNS in the germline V gene. This CDR3 is 15 amino acids long. Written as DNA, the CDR3 is TGTGCCAGCAGTGACCTAGCCTTTTTAGAGAGTGGCTACACCTTC. This translates into CASSDLAFLESGYTF.

The chain uses TRBV14 and TRBJ1-5; D remains ambiguous. V was clipped by 1 base and J by 2 bases, with 3 bases between them. The CDR3 runs to 13 residues. Germline-derived CDR1 and CDR2 are SGHDN and FVKESK. The CDR3: CASSQAGNQPQHF. The CDR3 region has the DNA TGTGCCAGCAGCCAAGCCGGCAATCAGCCCCAGCATTTT.

The chain couples TRBV10-1 to TRBJ1-3; D is ambiguous. The germline V gene has CDR1 WNHNN and CDR2 SYGVQD (reference sequence). CDR3 length equals 15 residues. Trimming cost V 7 bases and J 3 bases, with 16 bases left between them. CDR3 nucleotide sequence: TGCGCCAGCAACCCCAGGCCGAGTGGTGGAAACACCATATATTTT. Protein sequence: CASNPRPSGGNTIYF.

This chain connects TRBV27 to TRBJ1-6, with unresolved D. The V gene lost 5 bases and the J gene lost 9 bases, with 8 bases spanning the gap. Germline assignment: CDR1 MNHEY and CDR2 SMNVEV (reference sequence). The CDR3 consists of 12 residues. CDR3 amino acids: CASSAGGSPLHF. CDR3 coding DNA: TGTGCCAGCAGTGCCGGCGGTTCACCCCTCCACTTT.

The V and J genes are TRBV29-1 and TRBJ1-1; D is uncertain. The germline CDR1 and CDR2 sequences are SQVTM and ANQGSEA. Trimming took 4 bases from V and 4 from J, leaving 13 bases between them. CDR3 length: 13 amino acids. The CDR3 loop reads CSVVTEAGTEAFF. The DNA for the CDR3 is TGCAGCGTTGTTACCGAAGCGGGCACTGAAGCTTTCTTT.

The genes are TRBV6-6 and TRBJ1-4, with TRBD1 matching 7 bases. Trimming at V came to 6 bases and at J to 7 bases, leaving 11 bases not matched to a gene. The germline V gene has CDR1 MNHNY and CDR2 SVGAGI (reference sequence). The CDR3 has 15 amino acids. The CDR3 loop is CASSPDRAEGEKLFF. DNA of the CDR3: TGTGCCAGCAGCCCAGACAGGGCGGAAGGTGAAAAACTGTTTTTT.

The J gene is TRBJ2-3, the V gene TRBV4-3, with 10 nucleotides matching TRBD2. The germline CDR1 and CDR2 sequences are LGHNA and YSLEER. V was clipped by 1 base and J by 0 bases; unmatched bases: 10. The CDR3 totals 19 residues. The CDR3 here is CASSQAVLAGGTSTDTQYF. CDR3 DNA sequence: TGCGCCAGCAGCCAAGCCGTGTTAGCGGGGGGAACTAGCACAGATACGCAGTATTTT.

The J gene is TRBJ1-4, the V gene TRBV6-5; D remains ambiguous. Germline V gene data show CDR1 as MNHEY and CDR2 as SVGAGI. The V end was cut by 3 bases, the J end by 4 bases, with 6 bases between. The CDR3 loop spans 13 amino acids. CDR3 in amino acids: CASSYRSNEKLFF. The CDR3 DNA reads as TGTGCCAGCAGTTATAGGAGTAATGAAAAACTGTTTTTT.

This clone came up a few times. The chain uses TRBV7-8 and TRBJ1-5, with 9 bases that match TRBD1. CDR3 length equals 14 residues. CDR1 is SGHVS, CDR2 FQNEAQ, per germline. With V trimmed by 2 bases and J by 5 bases, 1 base remained unmatched. The CDR3 loop is CASSLRDRDQPQHF. The CDR3 nucleotides are TGTGCCAGCAGCTTAAGGGACAGGGATCAGCCCCAGCATTTT.

The chain employs TRBV5-1 and TRBJ2-7; D not resolved. Germline V gene lookup returns CDR1 SGHRS and CDR2 YFSETQ. V was shortened by 0 bases and J by 3 bases, with 13 bases between the two germline ends. The CDR3 spans 15 residues. CDR3 sequence reads: CASSLVPDPGYEQYF. Written as DNA, the CDR3 is TGCGCCAGCAGCTTGGTGCCAGATCCGGGCTACGAGCAGTACTTC.

V and J are TRBV21-1 and TRBJ2-2; the D segment call TRBD2 is taken from the table without a DNA check. TRBV21-1 is described as a pseudogene. The CDR3 has 17 residues. The CDR3 nucleotides read TGTGCCAGCAGCTTGGAGGGAGGGAAGGGGAACACCGGGGAGCTGTTTTTT. Protein product: CASSLEGGKGNTGELFF.

This chain joins TRBV19 and TRBJ1-3; 9 nucleotides match TRBD1. CDR3 size: 14 residues. The V segment lost 10 bases and the J segment 4 bases; nucleotides outside the gene matches: 8. Germline-derived CDR1 and CDR2 are LNHDA and SQIVND (reference sequence). CDR3 residues: CATQGARFGNTIYF. The CDR3 DNA is TGTGCCACACAGGGGGCGAGGTTCGGAAACACCATATATTTT.

The rearrangement uses TRBV30 and TRBJ1-6; 8 bases match TRBD1. Per the germline V gene, CDR1 is GTSNPN and CDR2 is SVGIG (reference sequence). The CDR3 loop spans 14 amino acids. V gave up 2 bases and J gave up 10 bases; unmatched junction bases: 7. CDR3 protein: CAWSPGQGNSPLHF. The DNA of the CDR3 is TGTGCCTGGAGTCCCGGACAGGGAAACTCACCCCTCCACTTT. Full variable domain (remainder filled in from reference TRBV30 and TRBJ1-6): SQTIHQWPATLVQPVGSPLSLECTVEGTSNPNLYWYRQAAGRGLQLLFYSVGIGQISSEVPQNLSASRPQDRQFILSSKKLLLSDSGFYLCAWSPGQGNSPLHFGNGTRLTVT.

The CDR3, as DNA: TGTGCCAGCCGGGGGACAGGGACGAGATCCCAGCATTTT. Residues: CASRGTGTRSQHF. V gene TRBV6-5 combines with J gene TRBJ1-5, with 9 positions matching TRBD1. CDR1 and CDR2 from the germline V gene are MNHEY and SVGAGI. With V trimmed by 8 bases and J by 11 bases, 10 bases remained unmatched. The CDR3 is 13 amino acids.

The chain carries TRBV2 and TRBJ1-2, with TRBD1 matching 10 bases. The V gene's germline CDR1 is SNHLY and CDR2 FYNNEI. V shed 1 base, J shed 8 bases, and the junction held 7 bases outside the gene matches. The CDR3 sequence is 15 residues long. The DNA of the CDR3 is TGTGCCAGCAGTGAAGGGGGACAGGGGAAGGGCGGCTACACCTTC. Its protein is CASSEGGQGKGGYTF. Full variable domain (outside the CDR3, taken from reference TRBV2 and TRBJ1-2): EPEVTQTPSHQVTQMGQEVILRCVPISNHLYFYWYRQILGQKVEFLVSFYNNEISEKSEIFDDQFSVERPDGSNFTLKIRSTKLEDSAMYFCASSEGGQGKGGYTFGSGTRLTVV.

The genes are TRBV7-9 and TRBJ2-7; 7 bases match TRBD1. After removal of 7 bases from V and 4 bases from J, the junction contained 10 bases not matched to a gene. Germline loops: CDR1 SEHNR, CDR2 FQNEAQ (reference sequence). The length of the CDR3 is 14 residues. CDR3: CASTSGTVPYEQYF. The CDR3 nucleotides read TGTGCCAGCACCTCCGGGACAGTGCCTTACGAGCAGTACTTC.

This clone was observed a handful of times. This sequence joins TRBV2 and TRBJ1-2; no clear D gene. The CDR3 has 13 residues. V lost 7 bases and J 1 base, leaving 10 bases between the germline ends. Germline loops: CDR1 SNHLY, CDR2 FYNNEI. This CDR3 reads CASIGRLNYGYTF. CDR3 in DNA: TGTGCCAGCATAGGCCGACTTAACTATGGCTACACCTTC.